These 22 T cell receptor beta chains were all obtained from the same sample, sequenced in a study of Graves' ophthalmopathy and Graves' hyperthyroidism (dated by TCRdb to between 2018 and 2020). Sequencing relied on an Illumina HiSeq 2000. For repertoire sequencing, the TCR beta CDR3 regions were amplified from RNA transcripts. HTBI primers and the Qiagen OneStep RT-PCR kit were used in a first-round RT-PCR, which was followed by a second-round multiplex PCR, size selection and purification. TCRdb reprocessed the public reads (quality trimming at Q25 with fastp, clone calling with MiXCR) and kept in-frame beta chains. Entries are consolidated by CDR3 protein sequence, retaining the most common genes and DNA. The sample table shows 500,000 to 600,000 distinct CDR3 sequences, and about 35% are seen once. The biggest ten clones account for about 4.2% of the sample. Specimen: peripheral blood or thyroid tissue (not recorded which). These receptors originate from an adult man with Graves' hyperthyroidism.

The chain joins TRBV12-3 or TRBV12-4 to TRBJ1-5, with D perhaps TRBD1 (6 bases). Trimming took 6 bases from V and 3 from J, leaving 15 bases between them. The CDR3 is 15 amino acids. In DNA form, the CDR3 reads TGTGCCAGCAGCTTTCTAGCGGGGGCCAATCAGCCCCAGCATTTT. This sequence encodes CASSFLAGANQPQHF.

The chain recombines TRBV29-1 with TRBJ2-3; TRBD2 matches 8 bases. In germline, CDR1 is SQVTM, CDR2 ANQGSEA. The CDR3 is 13 amino acids. The CDR3 DNA sequence: TGCAGGGCTTTTAGCGGGGACACAGATACGCAGTATTTT. Protein: CRAFSGDTDTQYF.

This clonotype was recorded at least ten times. The rearrangement joins TRBV6-5 to TRBJ1-2, with D hard to call. Germline CDR1 MNHEY, CDR2 SVGAGI. This CDR3 region has 15 residues. V gave up 6 bases and J gave up 0 bases, with 14 bases separating them. For the CDR3, the DNA is TGTGCCAGCAGGGACTGGACGGAAGCTAACTATGGCTACACCTTC. Encoded protein: CASRDWTEANYGYTF.

This chain uses TRBV7-2 with TRBJ1-4; D uncertain. The CDR3 consists of 17 residues. Germline values: CDR1 SGHTA, CDR2 FQGNSA. The V end lost 5 bases, the J end lost 0 bases, and 16 bases lay between the germline ends. In DNA form, the CDR3 reads TGTGCCAGCAGCCCGGACCCAGGACGTGCAACTAATGAAAAACTGTTTTTT. Translation: CASSPDPGRATNEKLFF.

There are many counts of this clonotype. V and J are TRBV9 and TRBJ2-7; 7 bases fit TRBD1. Germline V gene data show CDR1 as SGDLS and CDR2 as YYNGEE. V trimming: 0 bases; J trimming: 2 bases; junction bases outside the gene matches: 2. The CDR3 spans 14 residues. The CDR3 region has the DNA TGTGCCAGCAGCGTAGACCAGGGGGCCTACGAGCAGTACTTC. Its protein product is CASSVDQGAYEQYF. Looking up the rest from reference TRBV9 and TRBJ2-7 gives the full variable domain: DSGVTQTPKHLITATGQRVTLRCSPRSGDLSVYWYQQSLDQGLQFLIQYYNGEERAKGNILERFSAQQFPDLHSELNLSSLELGDSALYFCASSVDQGAYEQYFGPGTRLTVT.

This clonotype was picked up many times. J is TRBJ2-7 and V is TRBV10-3; weak D call: TRBD2 (6 bases). Per the germline V gene, CDR1 is ENHRY and CDR2 is SYGVKD. This CDR3 has 13 amino acids. Trimming stripped 10 bases from V and 0 bases from J, with 13 bases between. The CDR3 here is CATAGTPSYEQYF. The CDR3 nucleotides read TGTGCCACAGCCGGGACTCCCTCCTACGAGCAGTACTTC.

This clonotype was picked up many times. The V and J genes are TRBV14 and TRBJ1-1; D not resolved. Germline values: CDR1 SGHDN, CDR2 FVKESK. Trimming pared 0 bases from V and 8 bases from J, leaving 13 bases between. The CDR3 covers 14 residues. The CDR3 coding sequence is TGTGCCAGCAGCCAAGATACGAATTCCCGAGAAGCTTTCTTT. The encoded protein is CASSQDTNSREAFF.

The rearrangement uses TRBV9 and TRBJ2-7, with D possibly TRBD2 on 6 matching bases. Germline CDR1 SGDLS, CDR2 YYNGEE. The CDR3 loop spans 15 amino acids. With 2 bases removed from V and 3 bases from J, the gap between germline ends came to 15 bases. CDR3 nucleotides: TGTGCCAGCAGCGTCACCGGGACTTCAAACTACGAGCAGTACTTC. Encoded protein: CASSVTGTSNYEQYF.

The chain is built from TRBV20-1 and TRBJ2-3, with D hard to call. CDR1 is DFQATT and CDR2 is SNEGSKA in the germline V gene (reference sequence). V was pared by 5 bases and J by 2 bases, with 17 bases between. The CDR3 has 15 residues. The CDR3 region is CSAPGGPDNTDTQYF. The CDR3 DNA reads TGCAGTGCTCCCGGCGGACCAGACAACACAGATACGCAGTATTTT.

The CDR3 spells CSVVPQVGAFF. The DNA for the CDR3 is TGCAGCGTTGTCCCGCAAGTGGGGGCTTTCTTT. The genes are TRBV29-1 and TRBJ1-1; no reliable D call. There are 11 residues in the CDR3. Germline V gives CDR1 SQVTM, CDR2 ANQGSEA. V lost 4 bases and J 11 bases, leaving 14 bases between the germline ends.

This clonotype was seen more than once but under ten times. This chain joins TRBV6-5 and TRBJ1-4, with a tentative D call TRBD1 (6 bases). The CDR3 length is 15 residues. V was trimmed by 2 bases and J by 7 bases, leaving 14 bases between them. Germline V gene lookup returns CDR1 MNHEY and CDR2 SVGAGI. The CDR3 nucleotides are TGTGCCAGCAGTTACCGGACGGGGGGCAGTGAAAAACTGTTTTTT. Translation gives CASSYRTGGSEKLFF.

Ten or more counts support this clonotype. This chain joins TRBV10-2 and TRBJ2-7; the D is unclear. Trimming cost V 3 bases and J 5 bases, with 11 bases left between them. This CDR3 has 13 amino acids. The germline V gene has CDR1 WSHSY and CDR2 SAAADI. CDR3 sequence (DNA): TGCGCCAGCAGTGAATGGGTTAGTAACGAGCAGTACTTC. Translating gives CASSEWVSNEQYF.

This clonotype was seen at least ten times. The chain recombines TRBV9 with TRBJ2-2; D is possibly TRBD2 (5 bases). The length of the CDR3 is 15 residues. Trimming removed 2 bases at V and 4 bases at J, with 12 bases between. From germline, CDR1 is SGDLS and CDR2 YYNGEE. The CDR3 sequence is CASSVGVGSTGELFF. CDR3 sequence (DNA): TGTGCCAGCAGCGTTGGGGTAGGGAGCACCGGGGAGCTGTTTTTT.

This clonotype was seen just once. The chain carries TRBV7-9 and TRBJ2-5; tentatively, D is TRBD1 (6 bases). This CDR3 region has 15 residues. V gave up 5 bases and J gave up 2 bases, with 15 bases separating them. In germline, CDR1 is SEHNR, CDR2 FQNEAQ (reference sequence). The CDR3: CASSPAKGQQETQYF. The CDR3 nucleotides are TGTGCCAGCAGCCCCGCCAAGGGACAACAAGAGACCCAGTACTTC.

Details on this clonotype: A read error is possible here, since a much larger clone lies one base away. V gene TRBV10-3 combines with J gene TRBJ2-7; the D gene is possibly TRBD2 (5 bases). Germline CDR1 reads ENHRY; CDR2 reads SYGVKD. This CDR3 has 12 residues. CDR3 DNA: TGTGCCAGCAGTTATGTGGGGAGCGAGCAGTACTTC. Its protein product is CASSYVGSEQYF.

V is TRBV29-1 and J is TRBJ1-4; TRBD1 aligns across 12 bases. Trimming cost V 4 bases and J 10 bases; bases outside gene matches: 4. This CDR3 is built from 13 residues. Germline V gives CDR1 SQVTM, CDR2 ANQGSEA. CDR3 DNA: TGCAGCGTTGGGGGGACAGGGGGCGGAAAACTGTTTTTT. Residues: CSVGGTGGGKLFF. Together with reference TRBV29-1 and TRBJ1-4, the CDR3 gives the full variable domain: SAVISQKPSRDICQRGTSLTIQCQVDSQVTMMFWYRQQPGQSLTLIATANQGSEATYESGFVIDKFPISRPNLTFSTLTVSNMSPEDSSIYLCSVGGTGGGKLFFGSGTQLSVL.

The chain joins TRBV10-3 to TRBJ2-7; TRBD1 agrees at 8 bases. Germline CDR1 is ENHRY and CDR2 is SYGVKD. The CDR3 sequence is 13 residues long. V shed 6 bases, J shed 8 bases, and the junction held 9 bases outside the gene matches. DNA of the CDR3: TGTGCCATCAGGGAGGACAGGGCGGACCAGCAGTACTTC. Residues: CAIREDRADQQYF.

CDR3: CASTTIVNEQFF. In DNA, the CDR3 is TGTGCCAGCACCACAATAGTAAATGAGCAGTTCTTC. This rearrangement joins TRBV7-9 to TRBJ2-1; D gene uncertain. The CDR3 loop spans 12 amino acids. The V end was cut by 7 bases, the J end by 7 bases, with 11 bases between. Germline V gene lookup returns CDR1 SEHNR and CDR2 FQNEAQ (reference sequence).

This clonotype was detected ten times or more. The J gene is TRBJ2-5, the V gene TRBV25-1; 7 bases are a match to TRBD1. Germline values: CDR1 MGHDK, CDR2 SYGVNS. This CDR3 comprises 13 residues. The ends lost 5 bases at V and 5 bases at J; junction bases unmatched: 5. The CDR3 loop reads CASSSGGTETQYF. Here the CDR3 DNA reads TGTGCCAGCAGTTCAGGGGGAACGGAGACCCAGTACTTC.

This clonotype has only a few counts. The chain links TRBV15 to TRBJ2-7; 9 bases align to TRBD1. Per the germline V gene, CDR1 is LNHNV and CDR2 is YYDKDF (reference sequence). There are 14 residues in the CDR3. J lost 3 bases, V lost 5 bases, and 5 bases had no gene match. CDR3 region: CATSPRDRDYEQYF. In nucleotides, the CDR3 is TGTGCCACCAGCCCACGGGACAGGGACTACGAGCAGTACTTC.

This clonotype has a count of ten or more. The V and J genes are TRBV2 and TRBJ1-2, with D unclear. CDR1 is SNHLY and CDR2 is FYNNEI in the germline V gene. CDR3 length: 14 residues. Trimming pared 5 bases from V and 0 bases from J, leaving 10 bases between. The CDR3 sequence is CASSLTAANYGYTF. The CDR3 DNA sequence: TGTGCCAGCAGTCTGACCGCTGCTAACTATGGCTACACCTTC.

The chain joins TRBV5-1 to TRBJ2-7, with D unclear. V lost 1 base and J 0 bases, leaving 8 bases between the germline ends. Germline V lookup: CDR1 SGHRS, CDR2 YFSETQ. This CDR3 contains 14 residues. The CDR3 is CASSLKLNSYEQYF. CDR3 DNA: TGCGCCAGCAGCTTGAAGCTGAACTCCTACGAGCAGTACTTC.